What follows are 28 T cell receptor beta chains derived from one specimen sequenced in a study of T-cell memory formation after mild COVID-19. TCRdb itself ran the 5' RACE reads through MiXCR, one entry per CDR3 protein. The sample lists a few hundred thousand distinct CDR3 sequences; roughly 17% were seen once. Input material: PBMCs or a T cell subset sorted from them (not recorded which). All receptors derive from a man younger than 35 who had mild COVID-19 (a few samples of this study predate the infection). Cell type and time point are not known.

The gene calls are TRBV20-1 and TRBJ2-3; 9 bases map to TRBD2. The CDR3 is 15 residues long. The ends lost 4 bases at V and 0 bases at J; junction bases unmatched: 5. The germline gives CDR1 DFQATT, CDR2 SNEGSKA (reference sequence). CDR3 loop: CSATPLAGSTDTQYF. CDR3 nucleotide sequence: TGCAGTGCTACCCCCCTAGCGGGAAGCACAGATACGCAGTATTTT.

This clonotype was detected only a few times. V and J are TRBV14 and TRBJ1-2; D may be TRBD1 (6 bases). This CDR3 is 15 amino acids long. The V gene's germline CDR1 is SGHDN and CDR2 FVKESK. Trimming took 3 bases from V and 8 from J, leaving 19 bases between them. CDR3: CASSQYRTEFGGYTF. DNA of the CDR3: TGTGCCAGCAGCCAGTACAGGACAGAGTTTGGAGGCTACACCTTC.

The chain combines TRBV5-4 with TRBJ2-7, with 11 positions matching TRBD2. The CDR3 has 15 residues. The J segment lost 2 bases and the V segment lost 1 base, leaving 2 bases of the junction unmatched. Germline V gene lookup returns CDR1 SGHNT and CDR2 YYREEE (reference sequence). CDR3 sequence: CASSLNSGGAYEQYV. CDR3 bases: TGTGCCAGCAGCTTGAATAGCGGGGGGGCCTACGAGCAGTACGTC.

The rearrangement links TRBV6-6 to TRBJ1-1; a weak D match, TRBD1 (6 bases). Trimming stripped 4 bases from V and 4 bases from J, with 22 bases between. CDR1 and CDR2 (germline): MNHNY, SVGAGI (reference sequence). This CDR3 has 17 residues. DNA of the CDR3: TGTGCCAGCAGTTCCGACTTCATTGGGGGCGCGGGCACTGAAGCTTTCTTT. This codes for CASSSDFIGGAGTEAFF.

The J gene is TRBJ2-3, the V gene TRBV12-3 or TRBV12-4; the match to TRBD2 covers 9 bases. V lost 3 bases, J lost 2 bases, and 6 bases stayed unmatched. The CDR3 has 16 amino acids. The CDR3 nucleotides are TGTGCCAGCAGTTTCACCCTAGCGGGGTACACAGATACGCAGTATTTT. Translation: CASSFTLAGYTDTQYF.

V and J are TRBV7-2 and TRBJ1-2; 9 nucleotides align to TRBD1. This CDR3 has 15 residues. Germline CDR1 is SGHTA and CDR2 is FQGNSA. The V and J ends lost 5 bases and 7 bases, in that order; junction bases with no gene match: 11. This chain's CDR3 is CASSPISQGAGGYTF. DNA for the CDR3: TGTGCCAGCAGCCCTATTTCACAGGGGGCGGGTGGCTACACCTTC.

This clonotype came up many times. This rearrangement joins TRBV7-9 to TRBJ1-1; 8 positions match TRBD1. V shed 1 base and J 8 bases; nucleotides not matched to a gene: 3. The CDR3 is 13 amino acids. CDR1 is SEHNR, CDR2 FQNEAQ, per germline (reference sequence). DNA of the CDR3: TGTGCCAGCAGCTTAGGGACAGGGAGGGAAGCTTTCTTT. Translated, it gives CASSLGTGREAFF.

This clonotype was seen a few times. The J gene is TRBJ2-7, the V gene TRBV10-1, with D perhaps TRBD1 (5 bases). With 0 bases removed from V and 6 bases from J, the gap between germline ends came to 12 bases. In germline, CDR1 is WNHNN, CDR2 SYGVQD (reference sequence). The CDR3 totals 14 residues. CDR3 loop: CASSESPSGPEQYF. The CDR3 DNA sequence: TGCGCCAGCAGTGAGTCCCCCTCAGGGCCCGAGCAGTACTTC.

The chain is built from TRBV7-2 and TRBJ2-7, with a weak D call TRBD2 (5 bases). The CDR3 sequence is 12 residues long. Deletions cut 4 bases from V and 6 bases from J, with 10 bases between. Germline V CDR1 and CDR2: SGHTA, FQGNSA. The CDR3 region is CASSSYAGEQYV. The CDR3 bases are TGTGCCAGCAGCTCATACGCGGGCGAGCAGTACGTC.

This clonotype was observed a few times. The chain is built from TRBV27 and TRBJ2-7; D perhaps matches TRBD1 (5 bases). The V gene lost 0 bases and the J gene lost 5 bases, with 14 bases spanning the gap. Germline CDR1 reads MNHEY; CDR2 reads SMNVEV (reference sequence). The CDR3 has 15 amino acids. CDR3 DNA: TGTGCCAGCAGTTTATCGAAGCAGGGTCAGAACGAGCAGTACTTC. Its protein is CASSLSKQGQNEQYF.

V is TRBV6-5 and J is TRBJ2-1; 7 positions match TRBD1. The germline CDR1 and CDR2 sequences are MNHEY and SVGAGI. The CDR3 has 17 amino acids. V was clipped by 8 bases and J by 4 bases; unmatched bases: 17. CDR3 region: CASSTSDPARGYNEQFF. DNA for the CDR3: TGTGCCAGCTCCACTTCTGATCCGGCCAGGGGGTACAATGAGCAGTTCTTC.

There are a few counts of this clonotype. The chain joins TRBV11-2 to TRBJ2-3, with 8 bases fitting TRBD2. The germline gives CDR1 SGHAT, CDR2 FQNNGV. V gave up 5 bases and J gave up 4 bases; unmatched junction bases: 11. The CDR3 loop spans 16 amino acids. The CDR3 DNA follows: TGTGCCAGCAGCCCCTGGCCGGGGGGGTCCCCAGATACGCAGTATTTT. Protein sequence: CASSPWPGGSPDTQYF.

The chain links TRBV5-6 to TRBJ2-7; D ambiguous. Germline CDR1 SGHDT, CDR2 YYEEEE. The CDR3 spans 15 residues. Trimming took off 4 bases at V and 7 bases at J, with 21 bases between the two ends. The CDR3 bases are TGTGCCAGCAGCCTTGTTGGGATACGGATCGTGGAGCAGTACTTC. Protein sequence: CASSLVGIRIVEQYF.

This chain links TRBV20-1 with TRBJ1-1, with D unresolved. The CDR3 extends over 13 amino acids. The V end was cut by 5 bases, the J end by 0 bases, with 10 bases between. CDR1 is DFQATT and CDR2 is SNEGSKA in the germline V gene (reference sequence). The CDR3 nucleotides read TGCAGTGCTCGGTCGGAAGTGAACACTGAAGCTTTCTTT. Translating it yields CSARSEVNTEAFF.

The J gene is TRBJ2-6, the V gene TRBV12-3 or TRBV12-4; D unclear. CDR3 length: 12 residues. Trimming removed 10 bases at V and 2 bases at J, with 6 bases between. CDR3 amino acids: CATRPGANVLTF. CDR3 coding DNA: TGTGCCACCCGGCCTGGGGCCAACGTCCTGACTTTC.

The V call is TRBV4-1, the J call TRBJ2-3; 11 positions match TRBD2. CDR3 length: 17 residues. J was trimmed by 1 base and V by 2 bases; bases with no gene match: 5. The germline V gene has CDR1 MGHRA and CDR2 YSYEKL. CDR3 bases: TGCGCCAGCAGCCAAAATAGCGGGGGGGCCGGCACAGATACGCAGTATTTT. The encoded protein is CASSQNSGGAGTDTQYF.

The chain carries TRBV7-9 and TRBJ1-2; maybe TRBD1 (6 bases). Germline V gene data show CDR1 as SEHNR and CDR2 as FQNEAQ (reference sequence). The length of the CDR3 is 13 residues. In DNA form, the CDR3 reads TGTGCGAGCGACCCTCAGGGGTACTATGGCTACACCTTC. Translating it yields CASDPQGYYGYTF.

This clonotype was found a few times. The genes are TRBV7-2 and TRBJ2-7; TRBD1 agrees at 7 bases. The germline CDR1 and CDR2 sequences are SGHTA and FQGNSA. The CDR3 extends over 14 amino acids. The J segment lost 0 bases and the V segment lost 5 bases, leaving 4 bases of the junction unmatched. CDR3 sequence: CASSPNRGSYEQYF. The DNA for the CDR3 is TGTGCCAGCAGCCCAAACAGGGGCTCCTACGAGCAGTACTTC.

The CDR3 loop reads CSGMRGIGADTQYF. CDR3 coding DNA: TGCAGCGGTATGAGGGGAATTGGCGCAGATACGCAGTATTTT. The chain uses TRBV29-1 and TRBJ2-3, with D perhaps given as TRBD1 or TRBD2 (5 bases each). CDR1 and CDR2 (germline): SQVTM, ANQGSEA. The V end was cut by 7 bases, the J end by 4 bases, with 18 bases between. This CDR3 has 14 residues.

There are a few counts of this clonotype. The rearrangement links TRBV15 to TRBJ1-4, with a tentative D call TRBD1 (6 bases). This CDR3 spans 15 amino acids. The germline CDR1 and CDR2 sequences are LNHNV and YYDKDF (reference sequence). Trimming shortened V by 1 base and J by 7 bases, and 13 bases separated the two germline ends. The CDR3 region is CATSRVGGASEKLFF. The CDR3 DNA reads TGTGCCACCAGCAGAGTCGGGGGGGCCAGTGAAAAACTGTTTTTT.

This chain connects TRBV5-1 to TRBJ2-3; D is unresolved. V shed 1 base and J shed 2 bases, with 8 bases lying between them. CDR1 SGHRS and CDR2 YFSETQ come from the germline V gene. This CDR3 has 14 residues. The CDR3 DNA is TGCGCCAGCAGCTTGAGTCAGACCACAGATACGCAGTATTTT. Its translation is CASSLSQTTDTQYF.

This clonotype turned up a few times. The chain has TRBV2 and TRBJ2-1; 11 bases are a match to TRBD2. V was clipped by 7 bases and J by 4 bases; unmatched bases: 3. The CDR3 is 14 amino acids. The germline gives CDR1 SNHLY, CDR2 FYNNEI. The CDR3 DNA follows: TGTGCCAGCAATTTAGCGGGGGGGTACAATGAGCAGTTCTTC. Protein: CASNLAGGYNEQFF.

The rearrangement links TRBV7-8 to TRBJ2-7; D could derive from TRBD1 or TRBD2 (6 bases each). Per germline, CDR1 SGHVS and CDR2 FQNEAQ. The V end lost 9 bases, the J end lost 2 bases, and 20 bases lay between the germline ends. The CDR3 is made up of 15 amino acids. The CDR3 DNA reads TGTGCCAGTCAAAACGGGGGCTTTTCGACCTACGAGCAGTACTTC. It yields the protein CASQNGGFSTYEQYF.

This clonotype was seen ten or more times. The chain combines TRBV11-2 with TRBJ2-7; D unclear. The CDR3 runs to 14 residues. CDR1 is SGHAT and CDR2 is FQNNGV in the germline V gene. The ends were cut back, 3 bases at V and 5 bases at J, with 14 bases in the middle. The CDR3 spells CASSFDLSRDEQYF. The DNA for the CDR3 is TGTGCCAGCAGCTTCGACCTTTCTAGGGACGAGCAGTACTTC.

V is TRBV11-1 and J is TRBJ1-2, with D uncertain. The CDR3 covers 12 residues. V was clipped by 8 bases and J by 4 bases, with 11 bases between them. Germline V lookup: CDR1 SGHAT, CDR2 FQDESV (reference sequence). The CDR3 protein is CASEKSGYGYTF. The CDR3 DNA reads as TGTGCCAGCGAAAAGAGCGGCTATGGCTACACCTTC.

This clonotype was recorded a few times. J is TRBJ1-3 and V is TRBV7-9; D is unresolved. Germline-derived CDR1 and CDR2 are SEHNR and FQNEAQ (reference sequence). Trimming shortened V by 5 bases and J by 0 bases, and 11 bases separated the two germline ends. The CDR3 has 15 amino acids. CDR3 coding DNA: TGTGCCAGCAGCCAAACAGTCCGCTCTGGAAACACCATATATTTT. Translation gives CASSQTVRSGNTIYF.

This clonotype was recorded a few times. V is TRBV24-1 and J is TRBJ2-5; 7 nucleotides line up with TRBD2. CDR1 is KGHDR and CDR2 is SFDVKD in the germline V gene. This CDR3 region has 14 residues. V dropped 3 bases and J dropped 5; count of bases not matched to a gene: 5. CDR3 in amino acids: CATSDSGAVETQYF. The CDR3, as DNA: TGTGCCACCAGTGATAGCGGGGCGGTTGAGACCCAGTACTTC.

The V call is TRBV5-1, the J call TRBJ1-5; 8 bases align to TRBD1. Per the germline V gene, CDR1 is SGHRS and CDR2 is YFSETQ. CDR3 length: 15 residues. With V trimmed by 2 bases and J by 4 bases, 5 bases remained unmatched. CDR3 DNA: TGCGCCAGCAGCTTTGGACAGGGCATTAATCAGCCCCAGCATTTT. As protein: CASSFGQGINQPQHF.